Sequencing of this T cell receptor (beta chain) was carried out in a study of blood T cell repertoires in COVID-19. Study-level information: The study drew acute and convalescent COVID-19 samples from the United States, Italy and Spain. Nucleic acid was either cDNA or gDNA, and it came from T cells, B-cell-depleted T cells, or PBMCs.

Trimming cost V 5 bases and J 4 bases; bases outside gene matches: 9. The CDR3 has 16 residues. Germline lookup yields CDR1 SGHVS and CDR2 FNYEAQ. Seattle researchers signed up patients amid active infection and tracked them longitudinally. TCRdb's table, derived via immunoSEQ multiplex PCR, lists solely in-frame clones and lacks some. The profile shows 130,000 to 150,000 clones, 70% to 90% of them singletons. The TCR sequence derives from a woman aged 55 to 70 with COVID-19, enrolled during active disease. V and J are TRBV7-6 and TRBJ2-3; the match to TRBD2 covers 10 bases. The sample consisted of peripheral blood. CDR3 residues: CASSGPGLASPDTQYF. CDR3 bases: TGTGCCAGCAGCGGACCGGGACTAGCGAGTCCAGATACGCAGTATTTT.